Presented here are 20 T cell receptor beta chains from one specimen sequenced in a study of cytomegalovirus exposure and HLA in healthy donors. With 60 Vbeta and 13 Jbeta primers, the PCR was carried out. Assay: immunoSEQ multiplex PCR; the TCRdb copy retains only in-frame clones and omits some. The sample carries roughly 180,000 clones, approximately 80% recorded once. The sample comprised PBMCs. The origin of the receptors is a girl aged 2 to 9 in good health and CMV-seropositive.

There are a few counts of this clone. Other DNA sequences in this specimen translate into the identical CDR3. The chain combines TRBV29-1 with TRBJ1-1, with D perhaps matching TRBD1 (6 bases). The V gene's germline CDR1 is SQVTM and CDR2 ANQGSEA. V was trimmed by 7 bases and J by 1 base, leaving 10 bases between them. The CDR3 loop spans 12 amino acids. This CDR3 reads CSAGQKNTEAFF. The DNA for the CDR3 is TGCAGCGCCGGACAGAAGAACACTGAAGCTTTCTTT.

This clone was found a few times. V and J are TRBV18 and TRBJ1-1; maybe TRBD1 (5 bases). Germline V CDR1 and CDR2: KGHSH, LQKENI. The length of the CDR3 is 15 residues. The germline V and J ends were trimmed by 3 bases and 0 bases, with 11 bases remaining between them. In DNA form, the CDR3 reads TGTGCCAGCTCACCCGGGCCAGGGTTGAACACTGAAGCTTTCTTT. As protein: CASSPGPGLNTEAFF.

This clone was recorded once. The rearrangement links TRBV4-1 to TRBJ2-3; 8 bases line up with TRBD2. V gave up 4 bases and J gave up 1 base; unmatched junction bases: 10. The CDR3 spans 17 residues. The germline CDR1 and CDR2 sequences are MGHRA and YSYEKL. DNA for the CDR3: TGCGCCAGCAGCCCCCTCGGGAGGGCGTGGGGCACAGATACGCAGTATTTT. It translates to CASSPLGRAWGTDTQYF.

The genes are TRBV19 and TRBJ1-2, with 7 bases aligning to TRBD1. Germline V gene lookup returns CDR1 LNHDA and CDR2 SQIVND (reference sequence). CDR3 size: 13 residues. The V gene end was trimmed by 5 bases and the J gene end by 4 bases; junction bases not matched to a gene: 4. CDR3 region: CASSSGQSYGYTF. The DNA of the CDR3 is TGTGCCAGTAGTTCGGGACAGAGCTATGGCTACACCTTC. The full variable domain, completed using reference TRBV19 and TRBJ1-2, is DGGITQSPKYLFRKEGQNVTLSCEQNLNHDAMYWYRQDPGQGLRLIYYSQIVNDFQKGDIAEGYSVSREKKESFPLTVTSAQKNPTAFYLCASSSGQSYGYTFGSGTRLTVV.

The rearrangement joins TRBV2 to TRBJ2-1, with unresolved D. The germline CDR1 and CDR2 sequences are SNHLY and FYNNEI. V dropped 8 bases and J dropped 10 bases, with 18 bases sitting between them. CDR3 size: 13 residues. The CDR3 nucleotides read TGTGCCAGCTTCGAAGTTGAGCGAAACGAGCAGTTCTTC. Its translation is CASFEVERNEQFF. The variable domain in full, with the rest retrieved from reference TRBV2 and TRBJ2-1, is EPEVTQTPSHQVTQMGQEVILRCVPISNHLYFYWYRQILGQKVEFLVSFYNNEISEKSEIFDDQFSVERPDGSNFTLKIRSTKLEDSAMYFCASFEVERNEQFFGPGTRLTVL.

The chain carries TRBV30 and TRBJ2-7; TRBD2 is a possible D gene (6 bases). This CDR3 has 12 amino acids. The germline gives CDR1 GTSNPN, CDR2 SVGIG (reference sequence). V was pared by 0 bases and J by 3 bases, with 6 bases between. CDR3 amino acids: CAWSVAGYEQYF. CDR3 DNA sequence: TGTGCCTGGAGTGTAGCGGGCTACGAGCAGTACTTC.

CDR3 bases: TGTGCCAGCAGTGATCCAGGGCAGATCCACTATGGCTACACCTTC. Its protein is CASSDPGQIHYGYTF. The rearrangement uses TRBV2 and TRBJ1-2; D possibly corresponds to TRBD1 (5 bases). Looked up from germline, CDR1 is SNHLY and CDR2 is FYNNEI. The V end was cut by 3 bases, the J end by 3 bases, with 14 bases between. This CDR3 is built from 15 residues.

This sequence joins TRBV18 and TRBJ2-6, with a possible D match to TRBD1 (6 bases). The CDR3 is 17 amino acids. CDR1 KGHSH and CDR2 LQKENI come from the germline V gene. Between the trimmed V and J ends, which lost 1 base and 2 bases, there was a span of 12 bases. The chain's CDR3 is CASSPQGVRPGANVLTF. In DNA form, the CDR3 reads TGTGCCAGCTCACCACAGGGGGTACGTCCTGGGGCCAACGTCCTGACTTTC.

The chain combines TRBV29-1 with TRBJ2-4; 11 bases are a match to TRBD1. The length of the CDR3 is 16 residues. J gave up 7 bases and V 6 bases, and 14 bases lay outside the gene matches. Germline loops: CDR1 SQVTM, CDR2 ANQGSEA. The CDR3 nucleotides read TGCAGCGTCGTTTGGGGGGACAGGGGGTTTTACAACATTCAGTACTTC. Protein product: CSVVWGDRGFYNIQYF.

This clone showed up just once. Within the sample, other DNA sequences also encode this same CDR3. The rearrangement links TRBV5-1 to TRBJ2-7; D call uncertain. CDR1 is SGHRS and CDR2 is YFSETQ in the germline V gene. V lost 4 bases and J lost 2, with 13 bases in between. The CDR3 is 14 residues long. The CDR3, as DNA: TGCGCCAGCAGCCCGACGACACTGACCTACGAGCAGTACTTC. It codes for CASSPTTLTYEQYF.

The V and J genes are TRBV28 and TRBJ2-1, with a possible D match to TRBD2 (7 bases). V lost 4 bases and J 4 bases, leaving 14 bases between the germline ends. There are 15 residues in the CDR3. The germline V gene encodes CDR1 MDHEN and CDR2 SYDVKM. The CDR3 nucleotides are TGTGCCAGCAGTTCGGGGGCGGGGGAGTACAATGAGCAGTTCTTC. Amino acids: CASSSGAGEYNEQFF.

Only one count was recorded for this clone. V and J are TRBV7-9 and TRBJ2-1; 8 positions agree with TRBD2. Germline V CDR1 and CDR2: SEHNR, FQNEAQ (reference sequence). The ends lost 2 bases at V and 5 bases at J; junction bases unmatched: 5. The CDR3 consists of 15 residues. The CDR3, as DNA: TGTGCCAGCAGCTTACGAGCGGGAGTCAACAATGAGCAGTTCTTC. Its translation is CASSLRAGVNNEQFF. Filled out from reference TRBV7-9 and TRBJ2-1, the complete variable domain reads DTGVSQNPRHKITKRGQNVTFRCDPISEHNRLYWYRQTLGQGPEFLTYFQNEAQLEKSRLLSDRFSAERPKGSFSTLEIQRTEQGDSAMYLCASSLRAGVNNEQFFGPGTRLTVL.

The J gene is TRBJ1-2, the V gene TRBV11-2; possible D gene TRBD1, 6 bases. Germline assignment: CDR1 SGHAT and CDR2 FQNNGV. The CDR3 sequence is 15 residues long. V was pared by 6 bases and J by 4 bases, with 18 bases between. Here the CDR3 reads CASSIRARGAYGYTF. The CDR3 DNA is TGTGCCAGCAGTATCCGAGCTCGGGGGGCCTATGGCTACACCTTC.

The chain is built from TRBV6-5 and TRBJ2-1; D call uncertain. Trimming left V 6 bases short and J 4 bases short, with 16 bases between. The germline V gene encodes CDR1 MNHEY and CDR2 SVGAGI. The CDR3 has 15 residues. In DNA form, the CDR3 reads TGTGCCAGCAGGAACAGTTGGCCTATTTACAATGAGCAGTTCTTC. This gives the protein CASRNSWPIYNEQFF.

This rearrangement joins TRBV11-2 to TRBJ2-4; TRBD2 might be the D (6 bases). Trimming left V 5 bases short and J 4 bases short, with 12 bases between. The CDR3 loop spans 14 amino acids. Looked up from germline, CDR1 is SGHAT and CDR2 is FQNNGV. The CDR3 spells CASSAWEAKNIQYF. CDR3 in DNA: TGTGCCAGCAGCGCGTGGGAGGCTAAAAACATTCAGTACTTC.

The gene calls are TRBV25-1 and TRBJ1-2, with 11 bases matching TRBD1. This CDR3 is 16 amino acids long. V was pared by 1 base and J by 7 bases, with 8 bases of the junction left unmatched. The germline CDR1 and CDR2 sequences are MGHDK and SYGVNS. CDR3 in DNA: TGTGCCAGCAGTGAATCCAGGACAGGGGGCAGGTCTGGCTACACCTTC. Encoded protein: CASSESRTGGRSGYTF.

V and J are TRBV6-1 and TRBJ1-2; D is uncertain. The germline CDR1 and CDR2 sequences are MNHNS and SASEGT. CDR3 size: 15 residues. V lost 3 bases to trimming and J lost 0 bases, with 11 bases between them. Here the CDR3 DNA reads TGTGCCAGCAGTGACCTACCTCGAACTAACTATGGCTACACCTTC. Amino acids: CASSDLPRTNYGYTF.

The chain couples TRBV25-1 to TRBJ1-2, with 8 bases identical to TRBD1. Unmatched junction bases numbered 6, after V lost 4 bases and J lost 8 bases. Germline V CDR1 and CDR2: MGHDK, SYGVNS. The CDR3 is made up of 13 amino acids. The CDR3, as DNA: TGTGCCAGCAGTGCGGACAGGGAACAGGGCTACACCTTC. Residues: CASSADREQGYTF.

CDR3 protein: CSVEGLAGVDTQYF. For the CDR3, the DNA is TGCAGCGTTGAAGGACTAGCGGGAGTAGATACGCAGTATTTT. V is TRBV29-1 and J is TRBJ2-3; 12 bases are shared with TRBD2. After removal of 1 base from V and 5 bases from J, the junction contained 1 base not matched to a gene. CDR3 size: 14 residues. Per the germline V gene, CDR1 is SQVTM and CDR2 is ANQGSEA.

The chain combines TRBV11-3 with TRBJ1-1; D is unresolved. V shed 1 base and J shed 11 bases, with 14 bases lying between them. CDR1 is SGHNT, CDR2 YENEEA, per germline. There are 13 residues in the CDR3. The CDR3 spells CASSLAGPGRAFF. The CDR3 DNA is TGTGCCAGCAGCTTAGCTGGTCCGGGTCGTGCTTTCTTT.